This T cell receptor beta chain was sequenced for a study of CD8+ T cells in alopecia areata. The V gene's germline CDR1 is SQVTM and CDR2 ANQGSEA. This CDR3 is 12 amino acids long. The V gene lost 3 bases and the J gene lost 4 bases, with 8 bases spanning the gap. The sequencing template was cDNA reverse transcribed from extracted RNA. Only in-frame clones appear in the TCRdb table, and some are missing; sequencing was by immunoSEQ multiplex PCR. The repertoire holds approximately 190,000 clones, with over 45% as singletons. The table lists this clone with a few counts. Treatment given: oral pan-JAK inhibitor, 5-10 mg twice daily.

The J gene is TRBJ2-3, the V gene TRBV29-1; D unresolved. The sequencing here drew on CD4+ T cells sorted from blood, taken at week 24, from a patient treated with tofacitinib. The sequence was collected from a human donor with alopecia areata. DNA of the CDR3: TGCAGCGTTGATGTGGTGTCAGATACGCAGTATTTT. It translates to CSVDVVSDTQYF.